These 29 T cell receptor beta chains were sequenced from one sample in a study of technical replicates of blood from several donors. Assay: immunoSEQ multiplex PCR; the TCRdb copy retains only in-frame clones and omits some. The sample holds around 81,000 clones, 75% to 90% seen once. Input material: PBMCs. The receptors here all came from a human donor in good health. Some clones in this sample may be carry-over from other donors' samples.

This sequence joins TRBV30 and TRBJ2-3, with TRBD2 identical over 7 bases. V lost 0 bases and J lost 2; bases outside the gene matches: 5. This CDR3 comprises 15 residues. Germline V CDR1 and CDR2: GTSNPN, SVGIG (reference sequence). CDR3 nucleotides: TGTGCCTGGAGTGTACCTAGCGGTTTCACAGATACGCAGTATTTT. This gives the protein CAWSVPSGFTDTQYF.

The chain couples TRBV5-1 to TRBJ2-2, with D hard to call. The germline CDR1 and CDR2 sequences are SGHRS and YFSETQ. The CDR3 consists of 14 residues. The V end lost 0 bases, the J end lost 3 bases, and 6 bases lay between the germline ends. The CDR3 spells CASSLASYTGELFF. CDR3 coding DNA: TGCGCCAGCAGCTTGGCCTCCTACACCGGGGAGCTGTTTTTT.

The chain's CDR3 is CSVGDVGGQPQHF. CDR3 sequence (DNA): TGCAGCGTTGGGGACGTCGGGGGGCAGCCCCAGCATTTT. The gene calls are TRBV29-1 and TRBJ1-5, with a tentative D call TRBD1 (5 bases). Germline loops: CDR1 SQVTM, CDR2 ANQGSEA. The CDR3 consists of 13 residues. Trimming took 4 bases from V and 7 from J, leaving 14 bases between them.

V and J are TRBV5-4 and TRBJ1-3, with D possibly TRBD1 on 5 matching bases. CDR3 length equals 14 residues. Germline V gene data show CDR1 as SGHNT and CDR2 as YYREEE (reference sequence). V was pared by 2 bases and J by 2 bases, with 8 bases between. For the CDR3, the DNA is TGTGCCAGCAGCTTTACAGGAACTGGAAACACCATATATTTT. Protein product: CASSFTGTGNTIYF.

The CDR3 nucleotides are TGCAGCGTCGCGGATGGACAGAACTATGGCTACACCTTC. Protein product: CSVADGQNYGYTF. The rearrangement uses TRBV29-1 and TRBJ1-2; TRBD1 might be the D (6 bases). The length of the CDR3 is 13 residues. Germline V gene sequence: CDR1 SQVTM, CDR2 ANQGSEA. Between the trimmed V and J ends, which lost 6 bases and 2 bases, there was a span of 13 bases.

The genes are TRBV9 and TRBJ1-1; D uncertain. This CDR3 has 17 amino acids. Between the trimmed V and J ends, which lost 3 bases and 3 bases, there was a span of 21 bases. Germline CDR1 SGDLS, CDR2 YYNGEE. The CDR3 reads CASSAYRGQTVDTEAFF. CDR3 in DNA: TGTGCCAGCAGCGCTTATCGAGGCCAGACCGTCGACACTGAAGCTTTCTTT. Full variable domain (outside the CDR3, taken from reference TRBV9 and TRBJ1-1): DSGVTQTPKHLITATGQRVTLRCSPRSGDLSVYWYQQSLDQGLQFLIQYYNGEERAKGNILERFSAQQFPDLHSELNLSSLELGDSALYFCASSAYRGQTVDTEAFFGQGTRLTVV.

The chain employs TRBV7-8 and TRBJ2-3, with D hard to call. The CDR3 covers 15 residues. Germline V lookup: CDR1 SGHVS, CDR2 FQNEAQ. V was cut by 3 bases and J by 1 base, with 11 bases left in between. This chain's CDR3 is CASSFRLAGTDTQYF. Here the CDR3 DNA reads TGTGCCAGCAGCTTTCGGTTAGCCGGCACAGATACGCAGTATTTT.

This CDR3 reads CASSDHRTGLYNSPLHF. The CDR3 DNA reads TGTGCCAGCAGTGACCACCGGACAGGGCTCTATAATTCACCCCTCCACTTT. The chain couples TRBV25-1 to TRBJ1-6; 8 bases align to TRBD1. The CDR3 has 17 amino acids. Germline V gene data show CDR1 as MGHDK and CDR2 as SYGVNS. V was pared by 3 bases and J by 3 bases, with 7 bases of the junction left unmatched. The full variable domain, with the rest looked up from reference TRBV25-1 and TRBJ1-6, is EADIYQTPRYLVIGTGKKITLECSQTMGHDKMYWYQQDPGMELHLIHYSYGVNSTEKGDLSSESTVSRIRTEHFPLTLESARPSHTSQYLCASSDHRTGLYNSPLHFGNGTRLTVT.

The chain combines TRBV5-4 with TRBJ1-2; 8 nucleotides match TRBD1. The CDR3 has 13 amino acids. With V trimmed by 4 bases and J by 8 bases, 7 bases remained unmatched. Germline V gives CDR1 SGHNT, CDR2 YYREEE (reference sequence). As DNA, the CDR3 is TGTGCCAGCAGCCCGGACAGGGCGGGGGGCTACACCTTC. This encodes CASSPDRAGGYTF.

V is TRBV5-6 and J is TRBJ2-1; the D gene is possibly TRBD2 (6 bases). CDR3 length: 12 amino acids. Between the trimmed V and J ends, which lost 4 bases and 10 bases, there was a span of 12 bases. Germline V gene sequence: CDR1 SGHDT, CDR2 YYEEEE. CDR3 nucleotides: TGTGCCAGCAGCCCGGCGGGGTGGGAGCAGTTCTTC. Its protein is CASSPAGWEQFF.

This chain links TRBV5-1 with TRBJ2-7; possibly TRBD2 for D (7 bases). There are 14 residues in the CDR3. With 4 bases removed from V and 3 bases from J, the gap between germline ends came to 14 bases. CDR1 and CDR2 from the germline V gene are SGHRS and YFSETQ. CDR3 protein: CASSLDRTSYEQYF. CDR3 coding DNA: TGCGCCAGCAGCCTAGACAGGACTAGCTACGAGCAGTACTTC.

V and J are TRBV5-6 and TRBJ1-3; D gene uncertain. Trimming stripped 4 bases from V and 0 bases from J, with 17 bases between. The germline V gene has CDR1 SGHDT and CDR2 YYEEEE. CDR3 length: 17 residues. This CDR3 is CASSVGWPYDSGNTIYF. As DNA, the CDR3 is TGTGCCAGCAGCGTCGGGTGGCCGTATGACTCTGGAAACACCATATATTTT.

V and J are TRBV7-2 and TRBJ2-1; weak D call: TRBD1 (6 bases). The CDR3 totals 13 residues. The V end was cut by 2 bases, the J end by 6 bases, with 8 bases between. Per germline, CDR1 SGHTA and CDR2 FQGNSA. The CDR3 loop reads CASSLQGSNEQFF. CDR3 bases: TGTGCCAGCAGCTTACAGGGGAGCAATGAGCAGTTCTTC.

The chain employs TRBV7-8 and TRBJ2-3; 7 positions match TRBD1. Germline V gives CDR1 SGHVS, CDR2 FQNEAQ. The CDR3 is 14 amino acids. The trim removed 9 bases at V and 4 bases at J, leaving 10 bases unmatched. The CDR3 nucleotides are TGTGCCAGTATCCGGGACAGCAGGTCAGATACGCAGTATTTT. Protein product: CASIRDSRSDTQYF.

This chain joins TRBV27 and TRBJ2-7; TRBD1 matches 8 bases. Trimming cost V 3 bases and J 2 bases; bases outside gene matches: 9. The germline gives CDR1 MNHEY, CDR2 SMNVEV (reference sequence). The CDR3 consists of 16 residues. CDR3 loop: CASSLQRAGGPYEQYF. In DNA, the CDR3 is TGTGCCAGCAGTTTGCAACGCGCAGGGGGCCCCTACGAGCAGTACTTC.

CDR3: CASRGEGPSYGYTF. CDR3 nucleotides: TGTGCCAGCAGGGGGGAGGGGCCATCTTATGGCTACACCTTC. J is TRBJ1-2 and V is TRBV6-5; tentatively, D is TRBD1 (5 bases). The CDR3 is 14 residues long. V was pared by 6 bases and J by 5 bases, with 16 bases between. From germline, CDR1 is MNHEY and CDR2 SVGAGI.

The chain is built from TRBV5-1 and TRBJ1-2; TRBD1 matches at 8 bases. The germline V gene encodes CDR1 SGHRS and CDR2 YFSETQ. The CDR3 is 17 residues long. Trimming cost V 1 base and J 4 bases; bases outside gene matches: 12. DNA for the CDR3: TGCGCCAGCAGCTTGACCCCTTCGACAGGGGCCTTCTATGGCTACACCTTC. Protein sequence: CASSLTPSTGAFYGYTF.

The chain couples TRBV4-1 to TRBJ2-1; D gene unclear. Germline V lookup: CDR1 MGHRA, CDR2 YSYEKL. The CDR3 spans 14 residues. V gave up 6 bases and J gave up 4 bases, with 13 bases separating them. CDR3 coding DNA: TGCGCCAGCAGGGGTGGTGGAGATTACAATGAGCAGTTCTTC. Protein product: CASRGGGDYNEQFF.

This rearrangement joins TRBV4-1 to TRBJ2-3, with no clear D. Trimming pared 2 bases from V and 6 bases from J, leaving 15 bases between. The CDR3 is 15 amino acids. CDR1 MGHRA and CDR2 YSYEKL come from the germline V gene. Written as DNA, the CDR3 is TGCGCCAGCAGCCAACTGACCCACCCCAGGGATACGCAGTATTTT. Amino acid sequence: CASSQLTHPRDTQYF.

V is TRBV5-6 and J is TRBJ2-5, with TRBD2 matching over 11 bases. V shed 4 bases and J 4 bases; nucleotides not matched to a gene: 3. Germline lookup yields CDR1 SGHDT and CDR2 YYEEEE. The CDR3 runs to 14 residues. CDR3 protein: CASSLSGGGETQYF. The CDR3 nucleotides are TGTGCCAGCAGCCTTAGCGGGGGGGGAGAGACCCAGTACTTC. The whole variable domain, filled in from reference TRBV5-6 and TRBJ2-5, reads DAGVTQSPTHLIKTRGQQVTLRCSPKSGHDTVSWYQQALGQGPQFIFQYYEEEERQRGNFPDRFSGHQFPNYSSELNVNALLLGDSALYLCASSLSGGGETQYFGPGTRLLVL.

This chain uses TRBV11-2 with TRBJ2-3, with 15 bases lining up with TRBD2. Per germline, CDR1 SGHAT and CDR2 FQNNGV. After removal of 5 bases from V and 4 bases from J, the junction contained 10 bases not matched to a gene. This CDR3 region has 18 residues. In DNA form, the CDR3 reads TGTGCCAGCAGCCGCGCGGGGACTAGCGGGAGGCGCGCAGATACGCAGTATTTT. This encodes CASSRAGTSGRRADTQYF.

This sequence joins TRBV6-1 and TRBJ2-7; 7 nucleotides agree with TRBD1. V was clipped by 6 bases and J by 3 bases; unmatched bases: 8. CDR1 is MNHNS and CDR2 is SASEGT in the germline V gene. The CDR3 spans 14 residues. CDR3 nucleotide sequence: TGTGCCAGCAGGCTACAGGGGTCCCTCTACGAGCAGTACTTC. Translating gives CASRLQGSLYEQYF.

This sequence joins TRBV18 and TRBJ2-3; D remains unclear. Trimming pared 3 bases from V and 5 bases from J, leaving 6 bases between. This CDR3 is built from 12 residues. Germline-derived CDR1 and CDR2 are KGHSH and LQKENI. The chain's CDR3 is CASSPSRDTQYF. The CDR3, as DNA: TGTGCCAGCTCACCTTCCCGAGATACGCAGTATTTT. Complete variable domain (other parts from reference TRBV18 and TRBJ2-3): NAGVMQNPRHLVRRRGQEARLRCSPMKGHSHVYWYRQLPEEGLKFMVYLQKENIIDESGMPKERFSAEFPKEGPSILRIQQVVRGDSAAYFCASSPSRDTQYFGPGTRLTVL.

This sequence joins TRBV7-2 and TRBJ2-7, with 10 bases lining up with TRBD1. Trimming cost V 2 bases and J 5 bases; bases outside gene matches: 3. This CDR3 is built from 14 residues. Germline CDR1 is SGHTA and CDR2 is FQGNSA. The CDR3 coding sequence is TGTGCCAGCAGCTTATTGGGACAGGGGCACGAGCAGTACTTC. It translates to CASSLLGQGHEQYF.

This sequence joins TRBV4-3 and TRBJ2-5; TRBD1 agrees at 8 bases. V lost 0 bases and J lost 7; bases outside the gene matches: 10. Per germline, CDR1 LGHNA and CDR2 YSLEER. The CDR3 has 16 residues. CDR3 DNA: TGCGCCAGCAGCCAAGAGCCGGCAGGGGGCCTCGGGACCCAGTACTTC. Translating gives CASSQEPAGGLGTQYF.

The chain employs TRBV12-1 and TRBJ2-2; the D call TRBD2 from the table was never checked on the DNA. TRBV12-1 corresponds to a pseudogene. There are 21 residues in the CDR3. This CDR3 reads CASSFARIGTSGKANTGELFF. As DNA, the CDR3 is TGTGCCAGCAGCTTTGCGCGAATCGGGACTAGCGGAAAGGCGAACACCGGGGAGCTGTTTTTT.

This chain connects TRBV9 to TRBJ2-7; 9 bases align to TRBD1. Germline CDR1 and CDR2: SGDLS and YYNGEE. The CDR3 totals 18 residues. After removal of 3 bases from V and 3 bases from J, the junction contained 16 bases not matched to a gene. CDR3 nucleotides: TGTGCCAGCAGCGAGAACCCGGGACAGGGTATGCCCCTCTACGAGCAGTACTTC. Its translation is CASSENPGQGMPLYEQYF. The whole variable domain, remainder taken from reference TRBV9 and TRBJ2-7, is DSGVTQTPKHLITATGQRVTLRCSPRSGDLSVYWYQQSLDQGLQFLIQYYNGEERAKGNILERFSAQQFPDLHSELNLSSLELGDSALYFCASSENPGQGMPLYEQYFGPGTRLTVT.

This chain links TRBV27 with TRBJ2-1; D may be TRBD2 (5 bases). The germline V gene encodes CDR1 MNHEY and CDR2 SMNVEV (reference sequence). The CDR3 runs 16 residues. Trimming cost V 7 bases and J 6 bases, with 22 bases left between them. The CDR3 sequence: CASNPHGGNQFNEQFF. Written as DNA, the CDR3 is TGTGCCAGCAATCCCCACGGAGGCAACCAGTTCAATGAGCAGTTCTTC.

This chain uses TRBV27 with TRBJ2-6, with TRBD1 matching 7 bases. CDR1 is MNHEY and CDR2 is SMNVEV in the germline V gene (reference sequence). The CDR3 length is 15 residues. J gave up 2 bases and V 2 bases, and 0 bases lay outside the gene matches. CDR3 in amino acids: CASSLQGAGANVLTF. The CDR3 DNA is TGTGCCAGCAGTTTACAGGGGGCTGGGGCCAACGTCCTGACTTTC.